This is a list of T cell receptor beta chains from one sample in a study of metastatic and nonmetastatic thyroid tumors. TCRdb re-analyzed the PCR reads through MiXCR. This table has around 20,000 clones, about 33% appearing once. The sample taken for sequencing was adjacent normal tissue. All receptors derive from a female donor with papillary thyroid cancer or a benign thyroid nodule (not recorded which). Some clones in this sample may be carry-over from other donors' samples. The CDR3 runs from the conserved cysteine through the conserved F or W. Fields, in order: D gene, J gene, clone size, V gene, CDR3 DNA, CDR3 protein. The D gene is left open where the match is weak. Clone size is given for some rows only: seen once, a few or many times, or a class if the clone is expanded.

d_call: .
j_call: TRBJ1-1
clone_size: medium-sized
v_call: TRBV4-1
cdr3_nt: TGCGCCAGCAGCCCGCGGGGGACGGGGATGTCTGAAGCTTTCTTT
cdr3_aa: CASSPRGTGMSEAFF

d_call: .
j_call: TRBJ1-1
clone_size: .
v_call: TRBV6-5
cdr3_nt: TGTGCCAGCAGTTGGAGGGAGAACACTGAAGCTTTCTTT
cdr3_aa: CASSWRENTEAFF

d_call: .
j_call: TRBJ2-5
clone_size: few
v_call: TRBV6-5
cdr3_nt: TGTGCCAGCAGTTACTCGAAGGGGAGTGGGCGGGAGACCCAGTACTTC
cdr3_aa: CASSYSKGSGRETQYF

d_call: TRBD2
j_call: TRBJ2-3
clone_size: .
v_call: TRBV12-3/TRBV12-4
cdr3_nt: TGTGCCAGCAGCCCTGAAGCGGGGGGGCGGGGTACGCAGTATTTT
cdr3_aa: CASSPEAGGRGTQYF

d_call: TRBD1
j_call: TRBJ2-7
clone_size: .
v_call: TRBV6-2/TRBV6-3
cdr3_nt: TGTGCCAGCAGTTATCTTTTCGGGTTGAGTAGACAGGGGATAAACGAGCAGTACTTC
cdr3_aa: CASSYLFGLSRQGINEQYF

d_call: .
j_call: TRBJ1-4
clone_size: many
v_call: TRBV20-1
cdr3_nt: TGCGGTGCTAGAGATATACAGGGCTTTGCTAATGAAAAACTGTTTTTT
cdr3_aa: CGARDIQGFANEKLFF

d_call: TRBD1
j_call: TRBJ2-3
clone_size: few
v_call: TRBV30
cdr3_nt: TGTGCCTGGAGCCTACAGGGGCCTGCCACAGATACGCAGTATTTT
cdr3_aa: CAWSLQGPATDTQYF

d_call: .
j_call: TRBJ2-7
clone_size: few
v_call: TRBV10-3
cdr3_nt: TGTGCCATCAGTGACGGGCGCGGCTACGAGCAGTACTTC
cdr3_aa: CAISDGRGYEQYF

d_call: .
j_call: TRBJ2-7
clone_size: .
v_call: TRBV30
cdr3_nt: TGTGCCTGGAGGCGACAGGAGACCTACGAGCAGTACTTC
cdr3_aa: CAWRRQETYEQYF

d_call: TRBD1
j_call: TRBJ1-2
clone_size: medium-sized
v_call: TRBV28
cdr3_nt: TGTGCCAGCACCCAGGGACAGGGGGCGCGGAACTATGGCTACACCTTC
cdr3_aa: CASTQGQGARNYGYTF

d_call: .
j_call: TRBJ2-2
clone_size: medium-sized
v_call: TRBV2
cdr3_nt: TGTGCCAGGAGAGGGCACGAGGACACCGGGGAGCTGTTTTTT
cdr3_aa: CARRGHEDTGELFF

d_call: TRBD2
j_call: TRBJ2-1
clone_size: few
v_call: TRBV3-1
cdr3_nt: TGTGCCAGCAGCCCGACTAGCGGGAGAGGGTCCTACAATGAGCAGTTCTTC
cdr3_aa: CASSPTSGRGSYNEQFF

d_call: .
j_call: TRBJ1-2
clone_size: few
v_call: TRBV6-5
cdr3_nt: TGTGCCAGCAGTTACTTGAATCGGGGCTATGGCTACACCTTC
cdr3_aa: CASSYLNRGYGYTF

d_call: .
j_call: TRBJ2-7
clone_size: few
v_call: TRBV28
cdr3_nt: TGTGCCAGCACCCCGAGGGGCTCCTACGAGCAGTACTTC
cdr3_aa: CASTPRGSYEQYF

d_call: .
j_call: TRBJ2-1
clone_size: medium-sized
v_call: TRBV27
cdr3_nt: TGTGCCAGCAGTTTTTTCGGCAATGAGCAGTTCTTC
cdr3_aa: CASSFFGNEQFF

d_call: TRBD1
j_call: TRBJ1-3
clone_size: .
v_call: TRBV28
cdr3_nt: TGTGCCAGCAGTTTATGGGAACTTCAGGGGGCCGGAAACACCATATATTTT
cdr3_aa: CASSLWELQGAGNTIYF

d_call: .
j_call: TRBJ2-7
clone_size: .
v_call: TRBV20-1
cdr3_nt: TGCAGTGCTAGATTCCTCGGACTTGACCGGGAGCAGTACTTC
cdr3_aa: CSARFLGLDREQYF

d_call: TRBD2
j_call: TRBJ2-7
clone_size: once
v_call: TRBV20-1
cdr3_nt: TGCAGTGCTAGTCGTCGACTAGCGGGGAGGGGTCACGAGCAGTACTTC
cdr3_aa: CSASRRLAGRGHEQYF

d_call: .
j_call: TRBJ1-2
clone_size: few
v_call: TRBV6-2/TRBV6-3
cdr3_nt: TGTGCCAGCAGTTACGAGGATCCATACTATGGCTACACCTTC
cdr3_aa: CASSYEDPYYGYTF

d_call: .
j_call: TRBJ1-2
clone_size: .
v_call: TRBV20-1
cdr3_nt: TGCAGTGCTAGAGTGGCTATATTCTTATGTGCTAACTATGGCTACACCTTC
cdr3_aa: CSARVAIFLCANYGYTF

d_call: .
j_call: TRBJ2-2
clone_size: few
v_call: TRBV28
cdr3_nt: TGTGCCAGCAGCTTATTGGGACCCGGGGGGGAGCTGTTTTTT
cdr3_aa: CASSLLGPGGELFF

d_call: .
j_call: TRBJ2-3
clone_size: .
v_call: TRBV4-2
cdr3_nt: TGTGCCAGCAGCCAAGTCAGGGCCAGGGAATTCACAGATACGCAGTATTTT
cdr3_aa: CASSQVRAREFTDTQYF

d_call: .
j_call: TRBJ1-2
clone_size: .
v_call: TRBV6-1
cdr3_nt: TGTGCCAGCAGTGACGGTGGGGCAACTAACTATGGCTACACCTTC
cdr3_aa: CASSDGGATNYGYTF

d_call: .
j_call: TRBJ1-6
clone_size: many
v_call: TRBV5-4
cdr3_nt: TGTGCCAGCAGCTTGGCCGGGCCGACGAATTCACCCCTCCACTTT
cdr3_aa: CASSLAGPTNSPLHF